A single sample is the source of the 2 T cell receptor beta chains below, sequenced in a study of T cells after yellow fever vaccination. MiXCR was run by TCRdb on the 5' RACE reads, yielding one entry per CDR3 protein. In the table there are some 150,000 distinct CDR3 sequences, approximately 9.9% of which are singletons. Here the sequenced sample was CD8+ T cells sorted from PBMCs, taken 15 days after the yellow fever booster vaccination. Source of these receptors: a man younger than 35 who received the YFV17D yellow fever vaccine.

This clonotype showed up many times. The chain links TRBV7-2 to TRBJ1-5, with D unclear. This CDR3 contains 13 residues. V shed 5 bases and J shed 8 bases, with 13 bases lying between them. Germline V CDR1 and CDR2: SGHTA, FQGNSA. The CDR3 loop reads CASSGSPIEPQHF. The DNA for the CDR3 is TGTGCCAGCAGCGGTTCCCCAATAGAGCCCCAGCATTTT.

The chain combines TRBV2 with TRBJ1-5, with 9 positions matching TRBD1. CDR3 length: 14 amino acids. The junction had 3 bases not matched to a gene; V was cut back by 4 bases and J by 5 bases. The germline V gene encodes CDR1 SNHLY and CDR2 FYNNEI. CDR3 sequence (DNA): TGTGCCAGCAGTGGGGACAGGGCTTATCAGCCCCAGCATTTT. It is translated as CASSGDRAYQPQHF.